This T cell receptor beta chain is drawn from a study of a mutant IDH1 vaccine in newly diagnosed glioma. Study details: The start of vaccination came 4-6 weeks after radiotherapy alone, or with temozolomide cycles. Earlier therapy was either radiotherapy, temozolomide, or both, and most got both. Overall study findings and caveats: Detectable vaccine-induced immune responses arose in more than 85% of patients.

This table comes from immunoSEQ multiplex PCR, and its TCRdb copy is limited to in-frame clones, with some not included. This repertoire shows under 95,000 clones, roughly nine tenths found once; its top ten account for about 0.61%. Noted time point: week 5, during vaccination. A 20-mer mutant IDH1 peptide at 300 ug was injected subcutaneously with topical imiquimod. Details on this clone: Its antigen is currently unknown.

Germline V lookup: CDR1 SNHLY, CDR2 FYNNEI. The CDR3 contains 13 residues. V lost 6 bases to trimming and J lost 4 bases, with 9 bases between them. The receptor comes from a woman aged 50 to 65 with glioma. Sequencing was performed on PBMCs, taken from a glioma patient whose treatment included an IDH1 peptide vaccine. The V gene is TRBV2, the J gene TRBJ2-2; no reliable D call. This CDR3 is CASSSEPTGELFF. The CDR3 coding sequence is TGTGCCAGCAGCTCCGAACCCACCGGGGAGCTGTTTTTT.